One sample yielded the 8 T cell receptor beta chains listed below, sequenced in a study of T cell responses to AZD1222 COVID-19 vaccine (dated by TCRdb to about 2021). Libraries were built with the immunoSEQ multiplex PCR assay. Held by TCRdb, this immuneACCESS table contains in-frame sequences only and omits some clones. Under half of the omission traces to an unresolved V gene where checked; the cause of the rest is unknown. The sample table holds about 34,000 clones, of which about 84% were seen once. About 4% of the sample comes from the top ten. The intended sense of this specimen's time point label: about 28 days (+/-7) after the second vaccine dose. Sample: peripheral blood, taken 28 days after the second AZD1222 dose. These receptor sequences come from an adult who received the AZD1222 COVID-19 vaccine.

This clone was seen a handful of times. The chain joins TRBV6-5 to TRBJ1-5; D is uncertain. Germline lookup yields CDR1 MNHEY and CDR2 SVGAGI. Trimming cost V 7 bases and J 9 bases, with 13 bases left between them. The CDR3 is made up of 12 amino acids. Here the CDR3 reads CASTFSEVPQHF. In nucleotides, the CDR3 is TGTGCCAGCACCTTCTCAGAGGTGCCCCAGCATTTT.

The chain links TRBV2 to TRBJ1-1, with D possibly being TRBD1 (6 bases). V was shortened by 6 bases and J by 1 base, with 6 bases between the two germline ends. This CDR3 comprises 12 residues. Germline V CDR1 and CDR2: SNHLY, FYNNEI. The CDR3 DNA follows: TGTGCCAGCAGGGGACAGAACACTGAAGCTTTCTTT. The encoded protein is CASRGQNTEAFF.

The chain employs TRBV2 and TRBJ2-5; 7 bases align to TRBD2. The CDR3 covers 15 residues. V gave up 0 bases and J gave up 1 base; unmatched junction bases: 2. The germline CDR1 and CDR2 sequences are SNHLY and FYNNEI. CDR3 bases: TGTGCCAGCAGTGAAGCGTGGGAGGGCCAAGAGACCCAGTACTTC. Its protein is CASSEAWEGQETQYF. Filled out from reference TRBV2 and TRBJ2-5, the complete variable domain reads EPEVTQTPSHQVTQMGQEVILRCVPISNHLYFYWYRQILGQKVEFLVSFYNNEISEKSEIFDDQFSVERPDGSNFTLKIRSTKLEDSAMYFCASSEAWEGQETQYFGPGTRLLVL.

The V call is TRBV4-2, the J call TRBJ2-1; D is possibly TRBD1 or TRBD2 (6 bases each). Per germline, CDR1 LGHNA and CDR2 YNFKEQ. V lost 3 bases and J 4 bases, leaving 10 bases between the germline ends. The CDR3 has 14 residues. CDR3 sequence (DNA): TGTGCCAGCAGCCACGGGGGCGATTACAATGAGCAGTTCTTC. Amino acid sequence: CASSHGGDYNEQFF.

V is TRBV5-5 and J is TRBJ1-3; weak D call: TRBD1 (6 bases). Trimming took 5 bases from V and 4 from J, leaving 16 bases between them. CDR3 length equals 15 residues. Germline-derived CDR1 and CDR2 are SGHKS and YYEKEE (reference sequence). For the CDR3, the DNA is TGTGCCAGCAGAACCGGGACATCATCCGGAAACACCATATATTTT. Amino acid sequence: CASRTGTSSGNTIYF.

J is TRBJ2-6 and V is TRBV5-4, with D perhaps TRBD2 (6 bases). CDR1 and CDR2 (germline): SGHNT, YYREEE (reference sequence). The V end was cut by 5 bases, the J end by 0 bases, with 12 bases between. This CDR3 region has 16 residues. In DNA, the CDR3 is TGTGCCAGCAGTGGGGAGGAAACCTCTGGGGCCAACGTCCTGACTTTC. Encoded protein: CASSGEETSGANVLTF. Full variable domain (outside the CDR3, taken from reference TRBV5-4 and TRBJ2-6): ETGVTQSPTHLIKTRGQQVTLRCSSQSGHNTVSWYQQALGQGPQFIFQYYREEENGRGNFPPRFSGLQFPNYSSELNVNALELDDSALYLCASSGEETSGANVLTFGAGSRLTVL.

The V call is TRBV7-6, the J call TRBJ1-1, with D possibly matching TRBD1 (5 bases). This CDR3 comprises 15 residues. Per germline, CDR1 SGHVS and CDR2 FNYEAQ. V lost 3 bases, J lost 4 bases, and 15 bases lay in between. For the CDR3, the DNA is TGTGCCAGCAGCTTCAACCCGGATGGGACCACTGAAGCTTTCTTT. Protein sequence: CASSFNPDGTTEAFF.

The chain recombines TRBV5-8 with TRBJ1-2; D ambiguous. The CDR3 has 11 residues. Germline CDR1 and CDR2: SGHTS and YDEGEE. Trimming took 1 base from V and 7 from J, leaving 5 bases between them. CDR3 DNA: TGTGCCAGCAGCTTGAAGGGTGGCTACACCTTC. Translation gives CASSLKGGYTF. The full variable domain, with the rest looked up from reference TRBV5-8 and TRBJ1-2, is EAGVTQSPTHLIKTRGQQATLRCSPISGHTSVYWYQQALGLGLQFLLWYDEGEERNRGNFPPRFSGRQFPNYSSELNVNALELEDSALYLCASSLKGGYTFGSGTRLTVV.